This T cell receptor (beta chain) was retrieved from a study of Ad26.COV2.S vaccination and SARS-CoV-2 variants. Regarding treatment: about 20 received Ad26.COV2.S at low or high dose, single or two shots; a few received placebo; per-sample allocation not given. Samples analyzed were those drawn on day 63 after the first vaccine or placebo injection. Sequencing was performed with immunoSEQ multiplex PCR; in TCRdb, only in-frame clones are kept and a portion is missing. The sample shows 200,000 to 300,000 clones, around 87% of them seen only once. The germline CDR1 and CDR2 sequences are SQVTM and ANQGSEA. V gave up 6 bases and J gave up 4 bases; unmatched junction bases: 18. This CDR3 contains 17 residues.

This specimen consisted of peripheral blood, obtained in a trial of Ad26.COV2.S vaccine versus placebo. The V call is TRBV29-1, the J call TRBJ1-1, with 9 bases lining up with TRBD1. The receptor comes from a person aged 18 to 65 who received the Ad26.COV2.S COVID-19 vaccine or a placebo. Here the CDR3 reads CSVSSGTGKWLGTEAFF. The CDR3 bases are TGCAGCGTCTCCTCCGGGACAGGGAAATGGCTGGGCACTGAAGCTTTCTTT. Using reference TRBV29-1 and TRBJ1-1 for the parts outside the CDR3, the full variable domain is SAVISQKPSRDICQRGTSLTIQCQVDSQVTMMFWYRQQPGQSLTLIATANQGSEATYESGFVIDKFPISRPNLTFSTLTVSNMSPEDSSIYLCSVSSGTGKWLGTEAFFGQGTRLTVV.